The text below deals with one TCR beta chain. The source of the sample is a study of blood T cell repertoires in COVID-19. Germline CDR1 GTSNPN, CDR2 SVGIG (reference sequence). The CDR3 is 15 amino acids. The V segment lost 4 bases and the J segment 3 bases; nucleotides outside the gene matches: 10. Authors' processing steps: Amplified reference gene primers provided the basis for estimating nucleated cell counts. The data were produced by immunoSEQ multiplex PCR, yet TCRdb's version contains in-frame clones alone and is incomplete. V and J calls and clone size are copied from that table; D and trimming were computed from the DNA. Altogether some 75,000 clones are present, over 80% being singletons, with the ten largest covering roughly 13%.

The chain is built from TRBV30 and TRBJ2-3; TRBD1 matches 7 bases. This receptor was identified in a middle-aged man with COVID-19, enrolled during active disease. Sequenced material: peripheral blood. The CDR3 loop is CAWIPTTGWTDTQYF. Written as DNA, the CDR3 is TGTGCCTGGATCCCCACGACAGGGTGGACAGATACGCAGTATTTT.